These 26 T cell receptor beta chains were sequenced from one sample in a study of blood T cell repertoires in COVID-19. The table came from immunoSEQ multiplex PCR; TCRdb's copy has only in-frame clones and leaves some out. The table shows roughly 380,000 clones, with 70% to 85% occurring only once. Sequences were obtained from peripheral blood. The source of these receptors is a human donor with acute or convalescent COVID-19. The donor label of this sample is uncertain.

The chain recombines TRBV5-1 with TRBJ1-1; TRBD1 is a possible D gene (5 bases). Germline V gene lookup returns CDR1 SGHRS and CDR2 YFSETQ. V dropped 0 bases and J dropped 3 bases, with 12 bases sitting between them. The CDR3 contains 15 residues. CDR3 loop: CASSLGSGVDTEAFF. CDR3 nucleotide sequence: TGCGCCAGCAGCTTGGGATCGGGGGTCGACACTGAAGCTTTCTTT.

This clone appeared once. CDR3 protein: CAWTSGQGKGNTIYF. For the CDR3, the DNA is TGTGCCTGGACCTCAGGACAGGGAAAGGGAAACACCATATATTTT. The chain recombines TRBV30 with TRBJ1-3; 8 bases match TRBD1. Trimming at V came to 4 bases and at J to 4 bases, leaving 9 bases not matched to a gene. In germline, CDR1 is GTSNPN, CDR2 SVGIG (reference sequence). The CDR3 is 15 amino acids.

CDR3 nucleotides: TGTGCCAGCAGTTTCCGGGGAGGGGGGACAGGTGCCAACACCGGGGAGCTGTTTTTT. Translated: CASSFRGGGTGANTGELFF. The chain links TRBV27 to TRBJ2-2; TRBD1 might be the D (8 bases). With 3 bases removed from V and 2 bases from J, the gap between germline ends came to 22 bases. This CDR3 is 19 amino acids long. In germline, CDR1 is MNHEY, CDR2 SMNVEV (reference sequence).

For the CDR3, the DNA is TGCGCCAGCAGCTTGGTTGGGACAGGGAATGAAAAACTGTTTTTT. This sequence encodes CASSLVGTGNEKLFF. The chain employs TRBV5-1 and TRBJ1-4; 9 bases fit TRBD1. The V gene end was trimmed by 0 bases and the J gene end by 5 bases; junction bases not matched to a gene: 2. CDR3 length: 15 amino acids. The germline V gene has CDR1 SGHRS and CDR2 YFSETQ.

The V call is TRBV4-1, the J call TRBJ2-7, with D perhaps matching TRBD2 (5 bases). The CDR3 has 15 amino acids. CDR1 MGHRA and CDR2 YSYEKL come from the germline V gene. V lost 5 bases, J lost 2 bases, and 16 bases lay in between. The CDR3 is CASSGSADGTYEQYF. The DNA for the CDR3 is TGCGCCAGCAGCGGAAGTGCGGACGGGACCTACGAGCAGTACTTC.

This chain joins TRBV18 and TRBJ2-5, with a weak D call TRBD2 (5 bases). Trimming shortened V by 3 bases and J by 4 bases, and 12 bases separated the two germline ends. The germline gives CDR1 KGHSH, CDR2 LQKENI. The CDR3 runs to 14 residues. CDR3 sequence (DNA): TGTGCCAGCTCACCTGGGAGTCTACGAGAGACCCAGTACTTC. This sequence encodes CASSPGSLRETQYF.

The rearrangement links TRBV10-2 to TRBJ2-4, with TRBD2 identical over 11 bases. Germline V gene lookup returns CDR1 WSHSY and CDR2 SAAADI. The CDR3 consists of 14 residues. The J segment lost 6 bases and the V segment lost 6 bases, leaving 4 bases of the junction unmatched. Here the CDR3 reads CASSATSGRNIQYF. CDR3 nucleotide sequence: TGCGCCAGCAGCGCCACTAGCGGGAGAAACATTCAGTACTTC.

The rearrangement joins TRBV20-1 to TRBJ2-1; D gene uncertain. The germline V gene has CDR1 DFQATT and CDR2 SNEGSKA (reference sequence). The CDR3 is 11 residues long. The V end lost 3 bases, the J end lost 10 bases, and 10 bases lay between the germline ends. The CDR3 sequence is CSASNDWEQFF. The CDR3 nucleotides read TGCAGTGCTAGTAATGACTGGGAGCAGTTCTTC.

V is TRBV5-5 and J is TRBJ1-1; D remains ambiguous. V was clipped by 4 bases and J by 5 bases, with 12 bases between them. Germline loops: CDR1 SGHKS, CDR2 YYEKEE (reference sequence). The CDR3 is 13 amino acids. The CDR3 is CASSAGSETEAFF. CDR3 coding DNA: TGTGCCAGCAGCGCGGGGTCGGAGACTGAAGCTTTCTTT.

This clone was seen a handful of times. The CDR3 reads CASSLALAVQETQYF. For the CDR3, the DNA is TGCGCCAGCAGCTTGGCGTTAGCGGTCCAAGAGACCCAGTACTTC. The J gene is TRBJ2-5, the V gene TRBV5-1; D may be TRBD2 (6 bases). The germline V gene has CDR1 SGHRS and CDR2 YFSETQ. The CDR3 runs 15 residues. The V end was cut by 0 bases, the J end by 1 base, with 10 bases between.

CDR3 nucleotide sequence: TGTGCCAGCTCCGACGACAGCGGGGGCAATCAGCCCCAGCATTTT. It codes for CASSDDSGGNQPQHF. The chain links TRBV18 to TRBJ1-5; perhaps TRBD1 as D (5 bases). V lost 6 bases and J 2 bases, leaving 14 bases between the germline ends. The CDR3 length is 15 residues. The germline V gene encodes CDR1 KGHSH and CDR2 LQKENI.

CDR3 protein: CASSYGGIDSPLHF. CDR3 nucleotides: TGTGCCAGCAGTTACGGGGGAATTGATTCACCCCTCCACTTT. This chain joins TRBV27 and TRBJ1-6; D is perhaps TRBD1 (5 bases). Germline V gene sequence: CDR1 MNHEY, CDR2 SMNVEV (reference sequence). Trimming took off 4 bases at V and 8 bases at J, with 12 bases between the two ends. This CDR3 is 14 amino acids long.

The V gene is TRBV12-3 or TRBV12-4, the J gene TRBJ2-1, with 7 bases aligning to TRBD1. After removal of 6 bases from V and 4 bases from J, the junction contained 3 bases not matched to a gene. The CDR3 covers 13 residues. DNA of the CDR3: TGTGCCAGCAGAGGACAGGTTTACAATGAGCAGTTCTTC. It is translated as CASRGQVYNEQFF.

The gene calls are TRBV6-4 and TRBJ2-1; 13 bases line up with TRBD2. Trimming took 6 bases from V and 3 from J; bases not matched to a gene: 8. CDR1 and CDR2 (germline): MRHNA, SNTAGT. CDR3 size: 17 residues. The CDR3 region is CASRRIRTSGSYNEQFF. The DNA of the CDR3 is TGTGCCAGCAGGCGAATCAGGACTAGCGGGAGCTACAATGAGCAGTTCTTC.

The J gene is TRBJ2-5, the V gene TRBV30; the match to TRBD1 covers 10 bases. This CDR3 region has 15 residues. The V and J ends lost 2 bases and 7 bases, in that order; junction bases with no gene match: 10. Germline CDR1 is GTSNPN and CDR2 is SVGIG (reference sequence). DNA of the CDR3: TGTGCCTGGAGTCCCCTTCGACAGGGGGCGGGGACCCAGTACTTC. Amino acid sequence: CAWSPLRQGAGTQYF.

DNA of the CDR3: TGTGCCAGCAGCAGGGATCAACAAGAGACCCAGTACTTC. This codes for CASSRDQQETQYF. The chain links TRBV6-5 to TRBJ2-5; possibly TRBD1 for D (5 bases). V lost 6 bases, J lost 2 bases, and 10 bases lay in between. Germline-derived CDR1 and CDR2 are MNHEY and SVGAGI. There are 13 residues in the CDR3.

The rearrangement joins TRBV30 to TRBJ1-6, with D perhaps matching TRBD1 (6 bases). CDR3 length: 15 amino acids. Germline CDR1 is GTSNPN and CDR2 is SVGIG (reference sequence). The V and J ends lost 4 bases and 7 bases respectively, with 17 bases between them. The CDR3, as DNA: TGTGCCTGGAAAACGCCCGGGACACACAATTCACCCCTCCACTTT. This codes for CAWKTPGTHNSPLHF.

The rearrangement uses TRBV14 and TRBJ2-7; D gene ambiguous. Germline V gene sequence: CDR1 SGHDN, CDR2 FVKESK. The CDR3 consists of 15 residues. With 5 bases removed from V and 0 bases from J, the gap between germline ends came to 14 bases. CDR3 sequence reads: CASSSSPPSSYEQYF. CDR3 sequence (DNA): TGTGCCAGCAGCTCCTCTCCTCCCAGCTCCTACGAGCAGTACTTC.

On this clone: The junction shows a germline mismatch at one end, possibly a read error. The CDR3 reads CASSNRDNIEAFF. The CDR3 region has the DNA TGTGCCAGTAGTAACCGGGACAACATTGAAGCTTTCTTT. The J gene is TRBJ1-1, the V gene TRBV19; maybe TRBD1 (6 bases). From germline, CDR1 is LNHDA and CDR2 SQIVND (reference sequence). This CDR3 is 13 amino acids long.

The chain joins TRBV7-6 to TRBJ2-1; 9 nucleotides match TRBD2. The V segment lost 0 bases and the J segment 3 bases; nucleotides outside the gene matches: 9. This CDR3 has 18 amino acids. Germline V gene lookup returns CDR1 SGHVS and CDR2 FNYEAQ. This chain's CDR3 is CASSLAGASGVNYNEQFF. The CDR3 DNA is TGTGCCAGCAGCTTAGCGGGGGCTAGCGGGGTGAACTACAATGAGCAGTTCTTC.

V and J are TRBV6-1 and TRBJ2-7, with D possibly TRBD1 on 5 matching bases. Germline-derived CDR1 and CDR2 are MNHNS and SASEGT. The CDR3 totals 17 residues. V dropped 1 base and J dropped 6 bases, with 22 bases sitting between them. CDR3 coding DNA: TGTGCCAGCAGTGAAGGGGGTACCCGCTGGGGCACTACCGAGCAGTACTTC. Amino acid sequence: CASSEGGTRWGTTEQYF.

The V call is TRBV9, the J call TRBJ2-1; D perhaps matches TRBD2 (5 bases). CDR3 size: 14 residues. The ends were cut back, 4 bases at V and 9 bases at J, with 17 bases in the middle. Per germline, CDR1 SGDLS and CDR2 YYNGEE. DNA of the CDR3: TGTGCCAGCAGCCCAAGGACTGCCGTGGGTGAGCAGTTCTTC. Protein sequence: CASSPRTAVGEQFF.

This clone was observed a single time. J is TRBJ1-2 and V is TRBV3-1 (or the pseudogene TRBV3-2); 9 bases agree with TRBD1. This CDR3 spans 17 amino acids. The germline gives CDR1 LGHDT, CDR2 YNNKEL (reference sequence). Trimming took 4 bases from V and 1 from J; bases not matched to a gene: 10. The CDR3 spells CASSLSGTGRLNYGYTF. DNA of the CDR3: TGTGCCAGCAGCCTCTCCGGGACAGGGAGACTTAACTATGGCTACACCTTC.

The chain combines TRBV3-1 (or the pseudogene TRBV3-2) with TRBJ2-3, with 9 bases identical to TRBD2. Germline V gene lookup returns CDR1 LGHDT and CDR2 YNNKEL (reference sequence). The trim removed 0 bases at V and 5 bases at J, leaving 12 bases unmatched. This CDR3 contains 18 residues. The CDR3 DNA is TGTGCCAGCAGCCAAGATGGAAGCGGGGGGACGCCCCAAGATACGCAGTATTTT. This translates into CASSQDGSGGTPQDTQYF.

The V and J genes are TRBV28 and TRBJ2-3; D is possibly TRBD2 (7 bases). The germline gives CDR1 MDHEN, CDR2 SYDVKM. The CDR3 runs to 15 residues. Trimming took off 3 bases at V and 3 bases at J, with 13 bases between the two ends. CDR3 region: CASSFRGARTDTQYF. The CDR3, as DNA: TGTGCCAGCAGTTTCCGGGGGGCCCGTACAGATACGCAGTATTTT. Looking up the rest from reference TRBV28 and TRBJ2-3 gives the full variable domain: DVKVTQSSRYLVKRTGEKVFLECVQDMDHENMFWYRQDPGLGLRLIYFSYDVKMKEKGDIPEGYSVSREKKERFSLILESASTNQTSMYLCASSFRGARTDTQYFGPGTRLTVL.

Concerning this clone: The germline gene is not matched at one end of the junction; a read error may be the cause. Other DNA sequences within the sample encode an identical CDR3. This chain connects TRBV4-1 to TRBJ1-4; D is ambiguous. Germline V CDR1 and CDR2: MGHRA, YSYEKL. The CDR3 sequence is 16 residues long. The CDR3 DNA reads as TGTGCCAGCAGCCATTCAATCGAGGGCACTAATGAAAAACTGTTTTTT. As protein: CASSHSIEGTNEKLFF.